Presented here are 20 T cell receptor beta chains from one specimen sequenced in a study of cytotoxic CD8 clonotypes in ibrutinib-treated CLL. The protocol was immunoSEQ multiplex PCR, while the TCRdb copy is restricted to in-frame clones and leaves out a portion. This table has more than 200,000 clones, 70% appearing once. Material: PBMCs, obtained after 24 months of ibrutinib treatment. The receptor source for this set is a human donor with chronic lymphocytic leukemia.

This clone has just one count. The CDR3 loop is CASSRQGLGYEQYF. The CDR3 bases are TGTGCCAGCAGCAGACAGGGATTGGGTTACGAGCAGTACTTC. The chain links TRBV9 to TRBJ2-7; 7 positions match TRBD1. Germline V gene lookup returns CDR1 SGDLS and CDR2 YYNGEE. J gave up 4 bases and V 4 bases, and 8 bases lay outside the gene matches. The CDR3 has 14 amino acids.

The V gene is TRBV7-9, the J gene TRBJ2-7, with TRBD1 matching 8 bases. The junction had 9 bases not matched to a gene; V was cut back by 10 bases and J by 4 bases. CDR1 SEHNR and CDR2 FQNEAQ come from the germline V gene (reference sequence). This CDR3 is 13 amino acids long. The CDR3 DNA sequence: TGTGCCACCGCCGGGACAGGCGGGTACGAGCAGTACTTC. Protein sequence: CATAGTGGYEQYF. Full variable domain (rest looked up from reference TRBV7-9 and TRBJ2-7): DTGVSQNPRHKITKRGQNVTFRCDPISEHNRLYWYRQTLGQGPEFLTYFQNEAQLEKSRLLSDRFSAERPKGSFSTLEIQRTEQGDSAMYLCATAGTGGYEQYFGPGTRLTVT.

The table lists this clone with a count of one. This chain uses TRBV7-2 with TRBJ2-7; the D gene is possibly TRBD1 (6 bases). The germline V gene has CDR1 SGHTA and CDR2 FQGNSA. The CDR3 extends over 15 amino acids. Trimming shortened V by 1 base and J by 1 base, and 11 bases separated the two germline ends. The DNA of the CDR3 is TGTGCCAGCAGCTTAGTAGGCAGGGGTTCCTACGAGCAGTACTTC. Translated: CASSLVGRGSYEQYF.

This sequence joins TRBV7-6 and TRBJ2-7, with 7 bases fitting TRBD1. This CDR3 has 14 amino acids. The J segment lost 0 bases and the V segment lost 5 bases, leaving 4 bases of the junction unmatched. Germline V gene lookup returns CDR1 SGHVS and CDR2 FNYEAQ. The DNA for the CDR3 is TGTGCCAGCAGCCCCACAGGGGCCTCCTACGAGCAGTACTTC. Translation gives CASSPTGASYEQYF.

The rearrangement links TRBV7-3 to TRBJ1-1, with 7 bases aligning to TRBD1. The CDR3 has 16 amino acids. In germline, CDR1 is SGHTA, CDR2 FQGTGA. Trimming at V came to 5 bases and at J to 0 bases, leaving 9 bases not matched to a gene. Here the CDR3 reads CASSPGQLVMNTEAFF. Here the CDR3 DNA reads TGTGCCAGCAGCCCGGGACAGCTTGTCATGAACACTGAAGCTTTCTTT.

V gene TRBV7-3 combines with J gene TRBJ2-7; possibly TRBD2 for D (5 bases). The CDR3 spans 13 residues. V was clipped by 2 bases and J by 3 bases, with 8 bases between them. Germline values: CDR1 SGHTA, CDR2 FQGTGA. CDR3 sequence reads: CASSLERNYEQYF. CDR3 DNA sequence: TGTGCCAGCAGCTTAGAGCGGAACTACGAGCAGTACTTC.

The chain couples TRBV7-2 to TRBJ2-6; D is uncertain. With 3 bases removed from V and 5 bases from J, the gap between germline ends came to 2 bases. In germline, CDR1 is SGHTA, CDR2 FQGNSA. The CDR3 is made up of 12 amino acids. The DNA of the CDR3 is TGTGCCAGCAGCTTGAGGGCCAACGTCCTGACTTTC. Protein product: CASSLRANVLTF.

J is TRBJ2-7 and V is TRBV5-1, with D maybe TRBD1 (5 bases). The CDR3 is made up of 12 amino acids. CDR1 and CDR2 from the germline V gene are SGHRS and YFSETQ. V was cut by 5 bases and J by 3 bases, with 9 bases left in between. CDR3 bases: TGCGCCAGCAGACCCGACAGCTACGAGCAGTACTTC. This encodes CASRPDSYEQYF.

This clone was recorded a few times. The CDR3 spells CASSPHGGRDGYTF. CDR3 in DNA: TGTGCCAGCAGTCCCCACGGTGGGAGGGACGGCTACACCTTC. The chain has TRBV28 and TRBJ1-2; D is perhaps TRBD1 (5 bases). Germline V gene lookup returns CDR1 MDHEN and CDR2 SYDVKM. There are 14 residues in the CDR3. Trimming took off 5 bases at V and 8 bases at J, with 18 bases between the two ends.

This clone was recorded a few times. The chain uses TRBV2 and TRBJ2-4; maybe TRBD1 (6 bases). The CDR3 extends over 14 amino acids. Germline V gene data show CDR1 as SNHLY and CDR2 as FYNNEI. V was trimmed by 7 bases and J by 1 base, leaving 11 bases between them. CDR3 nucleotides: TGTGCCAGCACCTCAGGGGCGGCCAAAAACATTCAGTACTTC. Translating gives CASTSGAAKNIQYF.

CDR3 amino acids: CASSPTSGRGNEQFF. CDR3 in DNA: TGTGCCAGCAGCCCGACTAGCGGGAGAGGCAATGAGCAGTTCTTC. The chain uses TRBV11-2 and TRBJ2-1, with 12 bases that match TRBD2. This CDR3 is 15 amino acids long. Germline lookup yields CDR1 SGHAT and CDR2 FQNNGV. V shed 5 bases and J 6 bases; nucleotides not matched to a gene: 5.

The chain has TRBV4-2 and TRBJ1-5; D gene uncertain. Germline V gene data show CDR1 as LGHNA and CDR2 as YNFKEQ. This CDR3 comprises 15 residues. V was pared by 4 bases and J by 7 bases, with 17 bases between. In nucleotides, the CDR3 is TGTGCCAGCAGCCGGGAGGTAGAGGAGGGACAGCCCCAGCATTTT. As protein: CASSREVEEGQPQHF.

The chain joins TRBV29-1 to TRBJ1-1; tentative D call: TRBD1 (5 bases). CDR3 length: 14 amino acids. The V and J ends lost 1 base and 0 bases respectively, with 9 bases between them. Germline CDR1 is SQVTM and CDR2 is ANQGSEA. The CDR3 bases are TGCAGCGTTGAAGGGGGCTCCATGAACACTGAAGCTTTCTTT. It is translated as CSVEGGSMNTEAFF.

V gene TRBV9 combines with J gene TRBJ2-3, with 13 bases identical to TRBD2. The CDR3 is 16 residues long. The germline CDR1 and CDR2 sequences are SGDLS and YYNGEE. The junction had 4 bases not matched to a gene; V was cut back by 3 bases and J by 3 bases. CDR3 in DNA: TGTGCCAGCAGCGCACAGACTAGCGGGAGGACAGATACGCAGTATTTT. The encoded protein is CASSAQTSGRTDTQYF.

The CDR3 loop is CASSRTSGSADTGELFF. CDR3 nucleotides: TGTGCCAGTAGTCGGACTAGCGGGAGCGCTGACACCGGGGAGCTGTTTTTT. The gene calls are TRBV19 and TRBJ2-2; 13 bases fit TRBD2. With V trimmed by 5 bases and J by 3 bases, 6 bases remained unmatched. Germline V gene sequence: CDR1 LNHDA, CDR2 SQIVND (reference sequence). The CDR3 covers 17 residues. Full variable domain (rest looked up from reference TRBV19 and TRBJ2-2): DGGITQSPKYLFRKEGQNVTLSCEQNLNHDAMYWYRQDPGQGLRLIYYSQIVNDFQKGDIAEGYSVSREKKESFPLTVTSAQKNPTAFYLCASSRTSGSADTGELFFGEGSRLTVL.

J is TRBJ2-3 and V is TRBV2; 7 bases align to TRBD1. This CDR3 spans 13 amino acids. Losses at the gene ends were 11 bases for V and 1 base for J; bases not matched to a gene: 6. CDR1 is SNHLY and CDR2 is FYNNEI in the germline V gene. CDR3 sequence: CAGKTGRTDTQYF. DNA of the CDR3: TGTGCCGGAAAGACAGGGCGCACAGATACGCAGTATTTT.

This clone was seen only a few times. This sequence joins TRBV28 and TRBJ1-2, with D uncertain. Trimming took 6 bases from V and 0 from J, leaving 17 bases between them. The CDR3 is 16 amino acids. Germline V gene data show CDR1 as MDHEN and CDR2 as SYDVKM. This CDR3 reads CASSSSTGPSNYGYTF. The CDR3 DNA follows: TGTGCCAGCAGCTCATCTACCGGGCCCTCTAACTATGGCTACACCTTC.

V usage is TRBV10-1 and J usage is TRBJ2-2; TRBD1 is a possible D gene (6 bases). The CDR3 consists of 16 residues. V was trimmed by 8 bases and J by 6 bases, leaving 22 bases between them. Germline CDR1 and CDR2: WNHNN and SYGVQD (reference sequence). CDR3 sequence: CASGPFRGVLAGELFF. CDR3 sequence (DNA): TGCGCCAGCGGGCCGTTCAGGGGTGTATTAGCCGGGGAGCTGTTTTTT.

This clone was found a few times. The rearrangement links TRBV7-9 to TRBJ2-3; possibly TRBD2 for D (6 bases). V lost 7 bases and J lost 11, with 19 bases in between. The CDR3 extends over 13 amino acids. In germline, CDR1 is SEHNR, CDR2 FQNEAQ (reference sequence). CDR3 DNA sequence: TGTGCCAGCACCAGGGACGCGGGGCTTGAGCAGTATTTT. Protein sequence: CASTRDAGLEQYF.

The V call is TRBV7-2, the J call TRBJ1-2; TRBD1 matches 7 bases. Germline CDR1 SGHTA, CDR2 FQGNSA. J was trimmed by 2 bases and V by 5 bases; bases with no gene match: 5. The CDR3 is made up of 14 amino acids. CDR3 amino acids: CASSPDRLNYGYTF. The CDR3 nucleotides are TGTGCCAGCAGCCCGGACAGGTTGAACTATGGCTACACCTTC. The full variable domain, with the rest looked up from reference TRBV7-2 and TRBJ1-2, is GAGVSQSPSNKVTEKGKDVELRCDPISGHTALYWYRQSLGQGLEFLIYFQGNSAPDKSGLPSDRFSAERTGGSVSTLTIQRTQQEDSAVYLCASSPDRLNYGYTFGSGTRLTVV.